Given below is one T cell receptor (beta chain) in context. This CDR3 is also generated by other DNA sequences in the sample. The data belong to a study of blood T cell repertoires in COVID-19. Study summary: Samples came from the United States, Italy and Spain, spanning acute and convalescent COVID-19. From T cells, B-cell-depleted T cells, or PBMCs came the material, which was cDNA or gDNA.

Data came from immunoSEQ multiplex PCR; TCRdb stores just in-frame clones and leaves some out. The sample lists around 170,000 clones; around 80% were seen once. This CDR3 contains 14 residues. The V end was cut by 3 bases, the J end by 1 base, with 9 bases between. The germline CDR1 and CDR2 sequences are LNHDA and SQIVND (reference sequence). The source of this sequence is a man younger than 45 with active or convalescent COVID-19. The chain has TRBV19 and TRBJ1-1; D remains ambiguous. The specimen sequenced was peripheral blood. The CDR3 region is CASSILGGNTEAFF. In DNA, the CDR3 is TGTGCCAGTAGTATTCTCGGAGGGAACACTGAAGCTTTCTTT. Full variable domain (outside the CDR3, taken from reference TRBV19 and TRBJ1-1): DGGITQSPKYLFRKEGQNVTLSCEQNLNHDAMYWYRQDPGQGLRLIYYSQIVNDFQKGDIAEGYSVSREKKESFPLTVTSAQKNPTAFYLCASSILGGNTEAFFGQGTRLTVV.